This T cell receptor (beta chain) originates from a study of T-cell reconstitution after alpha-beta-depleted transplantation in children. This clonotype has a count of ten or more. Preparation of the TCRbeta library involved a method that used unique molecular identifiers. TCRdb ran MiXCR on the PCR reads and lists one entry per CDR3 protein. The sample holds hundreds of thousands of distinct CDR3 sequences; about an eighth are singletons and the top ten take roughly 0.84%. This CDR3 spans 15 amino acids. V dropped 0 bases and J dropped 8 bases, with 16 bases sitting between them. Germline assignment: CDR1 SGHNT and CDR2 YYREEE (reference sequence).

This receptor was obtained from a girl aged 2-10 years with congenital amegakaryocytic thrombocytopenia, due to receive a stem cell transplant. The chain uses TRBV5-4 and TRBJ2-3; D uncertain. The starting material was PBMCs, obtained before TCRalphabeta/CD19-depleted stem cell transplant. In DNA, the CDR3 is TGTGCCAGCAGCTTGGAGGTGTCAGTCCCCGGTACGCAGTATTTT. Amino acid sequence: CASSLEVSVPGTQYF. Filled out from reference TRBV5-4 and TRBJ2-3, the complete variable domain reads ETGVTQSPTHLIKTRGQQVTLRCSSQSGHNTVSWYQQALGQGPQFIFQYYREEENGRGNFPPRFSGLQFPNYSSELNVNALELDDSALYLCASSLEVSVPGTQYFGPGTRLTVL.